One and the same sample provided the 20 T cell receptor beta chains below, sequenced in a study of neoadjuvant nivolumab and ipilimumab in lung cancer. Libraries were prepared by immunoSEQ multiplex PCR; TCRdb keeps only in-frame clonotypes and omits some of them. The data show approximately 29,000 clones, over 75% seen once. The sequencing used peripheral blood, collected after neoadjuvant nivolumab, alone or with ipilimumab, at or shortly before surgery. These TCRs come from an adult with non-small cell lung cancer.

The chain has TRBV18 and TRBJ1-1; D is perhaps TRBD1 (6 bases). The germline V and J ends were trimmed by 7 bases and 8 bases, with 17 bases remaining between them. CDR1 is KGHSH and CDR2 is LQKENI in the germline V gene. The CDR3 has 13 residues. The CDR3 reads CASYNNLGQEAFF. CDR3 nucleotides: TGTGCCAGCTATAATAATCTCGGACAGGAAGCTTTCTTT.

V is TRBV5-1 and J is TRBJ2-1; TRBD2 matches at 13 bases. In germline, CDR1 is SGHRS, CDR2 YFSETQ. V shed 4 bases, J shed 7 bases, and the junction held 8 bases outside the gene matches. There are 16 residues in the CDR3. DNA for the CDR3: TGCGCCAGCAGCGGACCGGGACTAGCGGGAAGGAATGAGCAGTTCTTC. It is translated as CASSGPGLAGRNEQFF.

The table lists this clone with a count of one. The J gene is TRBJ2-5, the V gene TRBV6-5; 11 nucleotides line up with TRBD1. CDR3 length: 15 residues. The V gene end was trimmed by 1 base and the J gene end by 5 bases; junction bases not matched to a gene: 3. The germline gives CDR1 MNHEY, CDR2 SVGAGI. CDR3 sequence: CASSYWGQGGETQYF. The CDR3 DNA reads as TGTGCCAGCAGTTACTGGGGACAGGGGGGGGAGACCCAGTACTTC.

This clone is a singleton in its sample. This chain links TRBV4-1 with TRBJ2-3; no definite D call. In germline, CDR1 is MGHRA, CDR2 YSYEKL. Trimming left V 1 base short and J 0 bases short, with 5 bases between. The length of the CDR3 is 14 residues. CDR3: CASSQVGSTDTQYF. CDR3 bases: TGCGCCAGCAGCCAAGTTGGAAGCACAGATACGCAGTATTTT.

The chain recombines TRBV7-9 with TRBJ2-7; a possible D gene is TRBD1 (5 bases). Between the trimmed V and J ends, which lost 1 base and 0 bases, there was a span of 7 bases. The CDR3 is 14 amino acids. The germline gives CDR1 SEHNR, CDR2 FQNEAQ (reference sequence). The CDR3 bases are TGTGCCAGCAGCTTAGAACAGGTCTCCTACGAGCAGTACTTC. It is translated as CASSLEQVSYEQYF.

The chain uses TRBV28 and TRBJ2-1; perhaps D is TRBD1 or TRBD2 (5 bases each). Germline values: CDR1 MDHEN, CDR2 SYDVKM. The V end was cut by 6 bases, the J end by 0 bases, with 15 bases between. There are 16 residues in the CDR3. The CDR3, as DNA: TGTGCCAGCAGCCCACTAGACAGTAGCTCCTACAATGAGCAGTTCTTC. The encoded protein is CASSPLDSSSYNEQFF.

The V gene is TRBV20-1, the J gene TRBJ2-2; D is unclear. CDR3 length: 11 amino acids. The germline V gene has CDR1 DFQATT and CDR2 SNEGSKA (reference sequence). Trimming removed 6 bases from V and 7 bases from J, with 9 bases in between. The CDR3 is CSARTGGELFF. In nucleotides, the CDR3 is TGCAGTGCGCGGACGGGCGGGGAGCTGTTTTTT.

The V gene is TRBV5-4, the J gene TRBJ2-5, with 7 positions matching TRBD2. CDR3 length: 14 residues. The J segment lost 1 base and the V segment lost 2 bases, leaving 2 bases of the junction unmatched. CDR1 and CDR2 from the germline V gene are SGHNT and YYREEE (reference sequence). In DNA, the CDR3 is TGTGCCAGCAGCTTAGCGGGAACCCAAGAGACCCAGTACTTC. It encodes CASSLAGTQETQYF.

The V and J genes are TRBV6-5 and TRBJ2-7; the match to TRBD1 covers 8 bases. This CDR3 is built from 14 residues. The germline CDR1 and CDR2 sequences are MNHEY and SVGAGI. The J segment lost 4 bases and the V segment lost 5 bases, leaving 7 bases of the junction unmatched. The CDR3, as DNA: TGTGCCAGCAGTGCCGGGACAGGTCTGTACGAGCAGTACTTC. Its protein is CASSAGTGLYEQYF.

This chain joins TRBV5-4 and TRBJ2-5; TRBD2 might be the D (6 bases). Looked up from germline, CDR1 is SGHNT and CDR2 is YYREEE (reference sequence). Trimming took off 5 bases at V and 5 bases at J, with 16 bases between the two ends. The CDR3 extends over 14 amino acids. CDR3: CASSPPEGRETQYF. The CDR3 nucleotides are TGTGCCAGCAGTCCCCCGGAGGGTCGGGAGACCCAGTACTTC.

The chain uses TRBV5-5 and TRBJ2-1; D is tentatively TRBD1 or TRBD2 (5 bases each). The CDR3 is made up of 13 amino acids. Trimming pared 4 bases from V and 8 bases from J, leaving 13 bases between. Germline CDR1 and CDR2: SGHKS and YYEKEE (reference sequence). The CDR3 nucleotides are TGTGCCAGCAGCCTGGGACCGAGGGATGAGCAGTTCTTC. Its protein product is CASSLGPRDEQFF.

This chain links TRBV29-1 with TRBJ1-2; D uncertain. Germline lookup yields CDR1 SQVTM and CDR2 ANQGSEA. Trimming removed 3 bases from V and 3 bases from J, with 14 bases in between. The CDR3 covers 14 residues. CDR3 sequence reads: CSVDPTGRDYGYTF. The CDR3 DNA is TGCAGCGTTGACCCAACCGGACGGGACTATGGCTACACCTTC. Full variable domain (missing parts from reference TRBV29-1 and TRBJ1-2): SAVISQKPSRDICQRGTSLTIQCQVDSQVTMMFWYRQQPGQSLTLIATANQGSEATYESGFVIDKFPISRPNLTFSTLTVSNMSPEDSSIYLCSVDPTGRDYGYTFGSGTRLTVV.

This chain links TRBV4-1 with TRBJ2-1; 11 positions match TRBD2. The CDR3 runs to 16 residues. Germline values: CDR1 MGHRA, CDR2 YSYEKL. J lost 7 bases, V lost 2 bases, and 7 bases had no gene match. CDR3 in DNA: TGCGCCAGCAGCCAACCGACTAGCGGGGCGGGGAATGAGCAGTTCTTC. This translates into CASSQPTSGAGNEQFF.

This clone occurred once. The V gene is TRBV18, the J gene TRBJ1-6; 8 positions match TRBD1. V was pared by 3 bases and J by 3 bases, with 7 bases of the junction left unmatched. Germline assignment: CDR1 KGHSH and CDR2 LQKENI. This CDR3 region has 17 residues. This CDR3 reads CASSPPGGADYNSPLHF. The CDR3 DNA reads as TGTGCCAGCTCACCCCCAGGGGGCGCCGACTATAATTCACCCCTCCACTTT.

The chain carries TRBV5-4 and TRBJ2-5; D tentatively reads TRBD1 or TRBD2 (5 bases each). The CDR3 extends over 16 amino acids. CDR1 is SGHNT and CDR2 is YYREEE in the germline V gene (reference sequence). Trimming took 1 base from V and 0 from J, leaving 13 bases between them. The DNA of the CDR3 is TGTGCCAGCAGCTTGAAGAGGGGCTTCAACCAAGAGACCCAGTACTTC. Amino acid sequence: CASSLKRGFNQETQYF.

Comment on this clone: The sample carries other DNA sequences with the same CDR3. The V and J genes are TRBV18 and TRBJ1-6; TRBD1 matches 8 bases. This CDR3 is 15 amino acids long. CDR1 and CDR2 from the germline V gene are KGHSH and LQKENI. V gave up 2 bases and J gave up 6 bases; unmatched junction bases: 3. This CDR3 reads CASSPGQGGNSPLHF. DNA for the CDR3: TGTGCCAGCTCACCAGGACAGGGCGGTAATTCACCCCTCCACTTT. The variable domain in full, completed from reference TRBV18 and TRBJ1-6, reads NAGVMQNPRHLVRRRGQEARLRCSPMKGHSHVYWYRQLPEEGLKFMVYLQKENIIDESGMPKERFSAEFPKEGPSILRIQQVVRGDSAAYFCASSPGQGGNSPLHFGNGTRLTVT.

This clone was found once. The gene calls are TRBV19 and TRBJ2-3; 7 bases agree with TRBD1. Germline loops: CDR1 LNHDA, CDR2 SQIVND (reference sequence). The CDR3 sequence is 14 residues long. The ends lost 8 bases at V and 0 bases at J; junction bases unmatched: 5. CDR3 residues: CASQTTGSTDTQYF. The DNA of the CDR3 is TGTGCCAGTCAGACGACAGGGAGCACAGATACGCAGTATTTT.

This clone was counted between two and nine times. The chain is built from TRBV6-1 and TRBJ1-2; D unclear. CDR1 and CDR2 from the germline V gene are MNHNS and SASEGT. This CDR3 has 13 residues. Trimming removed 2 bases from V and 9 bases from J, with 13 bases in between. The CDR3 protein is CASSERSVGSYTF. DNA for the CDR3: TGTGCCAGCAGTGAACGATCCGTTGGGAGCTACACCTTC.

The rearrangement links TRBV27 to TRBJ1-2; D not resolved. The CDR3 extends over 13 amino acids. Trimming stripped 2 bases from V and 3 bases from J, with 7 bases between. Germline loops: CDR1 MNHEY, CDR2 SMNVEV (reference sequence). The CDR3 loop is CASSLSTHYGYTF. The CDR3 nucleotides are TGTGCCAGCAGTTTAAGTACCCACTATGGCTACACCTTC.

The chain combines TRBV4-2 with TRBJ2-5, with 11 bases lining up with TRBD2. Germline lookup yields CDR1 LGHNA and CDR2 YNFKEQ. The CDR3 is 16 amino acids. Trimming took 5 bases from V and 1 from J; bases not matched to a gene: 6. For the CDR3, the DNA is TGTGCCAGCAGCTCCGGGACTAGCGGAACCCAAGAGACCCAGTACTTC. Translated, it gives CASSSGTSGTQETQYF.